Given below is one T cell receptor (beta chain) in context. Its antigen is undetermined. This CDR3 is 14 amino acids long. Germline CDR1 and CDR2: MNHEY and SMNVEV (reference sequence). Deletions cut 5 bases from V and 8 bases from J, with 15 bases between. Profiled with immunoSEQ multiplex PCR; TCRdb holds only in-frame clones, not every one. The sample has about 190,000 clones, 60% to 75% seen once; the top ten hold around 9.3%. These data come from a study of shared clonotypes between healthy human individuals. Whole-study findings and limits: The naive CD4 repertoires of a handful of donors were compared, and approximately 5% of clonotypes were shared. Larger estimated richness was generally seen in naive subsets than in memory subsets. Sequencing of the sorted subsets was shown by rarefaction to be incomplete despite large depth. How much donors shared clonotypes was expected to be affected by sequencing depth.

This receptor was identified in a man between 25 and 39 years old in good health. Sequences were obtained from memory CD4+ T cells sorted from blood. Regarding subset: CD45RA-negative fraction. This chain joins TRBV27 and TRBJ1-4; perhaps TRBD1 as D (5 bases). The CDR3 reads CASSLLGDGEKLFF. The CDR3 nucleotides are TGTGCCAGCAGTCTTCTAGGGGATGGGGAAAAACTGTTTTTT.